This is a list of T cell receptor beta chains from one sample in a study of shared clonotypes between healthy human individuals. Measured with immunoSEQ multiplex PCR; TCRdb has only the in-frame clones, and not every one. The sample lists about 680,000 clones, roughly nine tenths occurring once. What was sequenced was naive CD8+ T cells sorted from blood. These receptors originate from a young man in good health. CDR3s include the opening cysteine and the closing phenylalanine or tryptophan. A D gene is named only where the DNA matches it firmly. Clone size is not always given. Where it is, it says once, few, many or a class for expanded clones.

clone_size j_call d_call v_call cdr3_aa cdr3_nt
- TRBJ2-1 - TRBV7-9 CASSLSGEQFF TGTGCCAGCAGCTTATCGGGGGAGCAGTTCTTC
- TRBJ2-1 - TRBV2 CASSENFGVNEQFF TGTGCCAGCAGTGAAAATTTTGGAGTTAATGAGCAGTTCTTC
- TRBJ2-1 - TRBV5-5 CASSLAGSKDEQFF TGTGCCAGCAGCTTGGCCGGCTCTAAAGATGAGCAGTTCTTC
- TRBJ2-7 - TRBV4-2 CASSQVAGSSYEQYF TGTGCCAGCAGCCAAGTTGCCGGGAGCTCCTACGAGCAGTACTTC
- TRBJ2-7 TRBD2 TRBV6-1 CASSEVPSGEQYF TGTGCCAGCAGTGAAGTTCCTAGCGGGGAGCAGTACTTC
- TRBJ2-3 TRBD2 TRBV5-4 CASSEAGVRTDTQYF TGTGCCAGCAGCGAAGCGGGAGTAAGGACAGATACGCAGTATTTT
- TRBJ2-2 TRBD2 TRBV7-6 CPRRGENTGELFF TGTCCCCGGCGGGGGGAAAACACCGGGGAGCTGTTTTTT
- TRBJ2-7 TRBD2 TRBV28 CASSGDPGTSRYEQYF TGTGCCAGCAGTGGCGACCCCGGGACTAGCAGGTACGAGCAGTACTTC
- TRBJ2-3 - TRBV29-1 CSVGPHRGDTDTQYF TGCAGCGTTGGTCCACATAGGGGCGACACAGATACGCAGTATTTT
- TRBJ2-7 - TRBV29-1 CSVADGEQYF TGCAGCGTCGCGGACGGGGAGCAGTACTTC
- TRBJ2-7 - TRBV6-5 CASSQGFYEQYF TGTGCCAGCAGCCAAGGCTTTTACGAGCAGTACTTC
few TRBJ2-7 - TRBV6-1 CAITTPPYEQYF TGTGCAATCACCACACCACCCTACGAGCAGTACTTC
few TRBJ2-7 - TRBV27 CASSRTSSYEQYF TGTGCCAGCAGTCGAACTTCCTCCTACGAGCAGTACTTC
once TRBJ2-2 TRBD2 TRBV5-5 CASSLGSGRVRTGELFF TGTGCCAGCAGCTTGGGAAGCGGGAGGGTTCGGACCGGGGAGCTGTTTTTT
- TRBJ2-7 - TRBV27 CASSFGGGREQYF TGTGCCAGCAGTTTCGGGGGAGGCCGCGAGCAGTACTTC
few TRBJ1-4 - TRBV28 CASSFYRGATNEKLFF TGTGCCAGCAGTTTTTACCGGGGCGCAACTAATGAAAAACTGTTTTTT
- TRBJ2-7 TRBD2 TRBV2 CASSVIAGGYEQYF TGTGCCAGCAGTGTTATAGCGGGAGGCTACGAGCAGTACTTC
- TRBJ2-7 TRBD1 TRBV7-9 CASSAIWDSSYEQYF TGTGCCAGCAGCGCAATATGGGACAGCTCCTACGAGCAGTACTTC
- TRBJ2-1 TRBD2 TRBV27 CASSHRGEYNEQFF TGTGCCAGCAGTCATCGGGGGGAGTACAATGAGCAGTTCTTC
- TRBJ2-5 - TRBV2 CASETASDLETQYF TGTGCCAGCGAGACCGCGTCGGACTTGGAGACCCAGTACTTC
- TRBJ2-7 TRBD2 TRBV7-9 CASSSTNFGLAYEQYF TGTGCCAGCAGCTCGACCAACTTTGGACTAGCCTACGAGCAGTACTTC
- TRBJ2-2 TRBD1 TRBV7-9 CASSQGVQVHTGELFF TGTGCCAGCAGCCAGGGGGTCCAGGTTCACACCGGGGAGCTGTTTTTT
- TRBJ2-3 TRBD1 TRBV5-6 CASTPGQKTPADTQYF TGTGCCAGCACCCCGGGACAGAAAACGCCAGCAGATACGCAGTATTTT
- TRBJ1-2 - TRBV4-1 CASSQESGRSWSYGYTF TGCGCCAGCAGCCAAGAAAGCGGCAGGTCTTGGTCCTATGGCTACACCTTC
- TRBJ1-5 TRBD1 TRBV4-1 CASSQDPAGGPQGQHF TGCGCCAGCAGCCAAGATCCAGCAGGGGGCCCGCAGGGCCAGCATTTT
- TRBJ1-1 - TRBV28 CASSFRQFDTEAFF TGTGCCAGCAGTTTTCGACAGTTTGACACTGAAGCTTTCTTT
- TRBJ1-2 - TRBV9 CASSDRDGVGGYGYTF TGTGCCAGCAGCGACCGTGATGGGGTGGGGGGCTATGGCTACACCTTC
- TRBJ2-7 - TRBV27 CASSYARDLAYEQYF TGTGCCAGCAGTTACGCCCGGGACTTAGCCTACGAGCAGTACTTC
once TRBJ2-1 TRBD2 TRBV30 CAWIATSSEDEQFF TGTGCCTGGATCGCGACTAGCTCGGAGGATGAGCAGTTCTTC
- TRBJ2-3 TRBD2 TRBV7-3 CASSFLAGGPTDTQYF TGTGCCAGCAGCTTCCTAGCGGGAGGGCCGACAGATACGCAGTATTTT
- TRBJ1-4 - TRBV5-4 CASSLDRNEKLFF TGTGCCAGCAGCTTGGATCGTAATGAAAAACTGTTTTTT
- TRBJ1-5 - TRBV7-9 CASSRGNQPQHF TGTGCCAGCAGCCGTGGGAATCAGCCCCAGCATTTT